This TCR beta chain came from a study of cytomegalovirus exposure and HLA in healthy donors. Points from the study as a whole: Data from an earlier analysis indicated that most TCR beta V segments were productive either about 87% or about 30% of the time.

In the PCR, 60 Vbeta and 13 Jbeta primers were used. Data came from immunoSEQ multiplex PCR; TCRdb stores just in-frame clones and leaves some out. The repertoire holds approximately 170,000 clones, around three quarters seen once, with less than 1.2% in the top ten. The germline CDR1 and CDR2 sequences are MNHEY and SVGAGI. The V gene end was trimmed by 5 bases and the J gene end by 2 bases; junction bases not matched to a gene: 6. There are 15 residues in the CDR3. Details on this clone: Its cognate antigen is unknown.

The TCR sequence derives from a woman between 40 and 55 years old in good health and CMV-seronegative. Sequenced sample: PBMCs. The chain carries TRBV6-5 and TRBJ2-1, with TRBD2 matching 7 bases. The CDR3 DNA reads as TGTGCCAGCAGTGGCCTAGCGGACCCCTACAATGAGCAGTTCTTC. Residues: CASSGLADPYNEQFF.